This T cell receptor (beta chain) was observed in a study of beta chain features in type 1 diabetes. Study-level information: Age and gender were similar between patients and healthy donors, as were cell yields. Over all samples combined, over 85,000,000 sorted cells were examined. Whole-study findings and limits: The study found moderately but significantly shorter TCRB CDR3s in all four CD4+ subsets of Type 1 diabetes patients.

CDR1 SGHVS and CDR2 FNYEAQ come from the germline V gene. CDR3 length: 12 residues. The V end lost 4 bases, the J end lost 7 bases, and 5 bases lay between the germline ends. Expressed TCRB transcripts got sequenced, as all isolated RNA was reverse transcribed. Data came from immunoSEQ multiplex PCR; TCRdb stores just in-frame clones and leaves some out. The sample includes about 120,000 clones, 15% to 20% seen only once; the top ten take less than 3%. Cell sorting via CD45RO/CCR7/CD25/CD127/CD95/CD27 was performed to obtain CD4+ naive, central memory, regulatory and stem cell-like memory cells. As to this clone: Its antigen remains unknown.

Sequencing input: central memory CD4+ T cells from blood. The V and J genes are TRBV7-6 and TRBJ1-6; no firm D call. This TCR was recovered from a man aged 25 to 40 with type 1 diabetes. CDR3 residues: CASSYSNSPLHF. In nucleotides, the CDR3 is TGTGCCAGCAGCTACTCAAATTCACCCCTCCACTTT.